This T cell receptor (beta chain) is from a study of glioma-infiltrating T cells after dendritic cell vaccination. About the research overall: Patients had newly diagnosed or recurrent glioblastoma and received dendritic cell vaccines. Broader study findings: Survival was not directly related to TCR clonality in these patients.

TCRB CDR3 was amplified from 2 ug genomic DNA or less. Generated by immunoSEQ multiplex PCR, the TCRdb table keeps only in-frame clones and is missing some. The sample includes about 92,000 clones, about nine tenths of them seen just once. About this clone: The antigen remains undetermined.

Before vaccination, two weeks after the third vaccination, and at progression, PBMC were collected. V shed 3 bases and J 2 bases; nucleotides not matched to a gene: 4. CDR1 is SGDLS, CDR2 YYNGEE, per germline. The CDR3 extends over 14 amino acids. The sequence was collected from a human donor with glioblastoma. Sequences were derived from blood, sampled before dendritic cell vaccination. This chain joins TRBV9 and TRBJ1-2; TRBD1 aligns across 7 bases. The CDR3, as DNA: TGTGCCAGCAGCGCAGGACAGGCCAACTATGGCTACACCTTC. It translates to CASSAGQANYGYTF.